These T cell receptor beta chains were read from a single sample in a study of blood T cell repertoires in COVID-19. The method was immunoSEQ multiplex PCR; TCRdb's version includes in-frame clones alone and lacks a portion of them. This sample carries more than 300,000 clones, 90% to 95% of them seen once, and the ten largest clones take 3.9%. The sequenced material came from PBMCs or T cells enriched from blood (not recorded which). These receptor sequences come from a woman in her twenties or thirties who had been exposed to COVID-19. The CDR3 runs from the conserved cysteine through the conserved F or W. Fields, in order: D gene, V gene, J gene, clone size, CDR3 DNA, CDR3 protein. The D gene is left open where the match is weak. For some rows the clone size is stated as once, few or many, or as a class when expanded; others skip it.

d_call: NA; v_call: TRBV29-1; j_call: TRBJ1-6; clone_size: NA; cdr3_nt: TGCAGCGTTGAAGATCGGTTCGGCAGGGGCGAAAATTCACCCCTCCACTTT; cdr3_aa: CSVEDRFGRGENSPLHF
d_call: TRBD2; v_call: TRBV12-5; j_call: TRBJ2-7; clone_size: NA; cdr3_nt: TGTTCACCGAGTGGGAGGGACTACGAGCAGTACTTC; cdr3_aa: CSPSGRDYEQYF
d_call: NA; v_call: TRBV4-2; j_call: TRBJ1-4; clone_size: NA; cdr3_nt: TGTGCCAGCAGCCAGCCAACGGGACAAGGTGAAAAACTGTTTTTT; cdr3_aa: CASSQPTGQGEKLFF
d_call: NA; v_call: TRBV20-1; j_call: TRBJ1-2; clone_size: NA; cdr3_nt: TGCAGTGCTAGTTTACAGGGTCCTAACTATGGCTACACCTTC; cdr3_aa: CSASLQGPNYGYTF
d_call: NA; v_call: TRBV6-5; j_call: TRBJ1-2; clone_size: NA; cdr3_nt: TGTGCCAGCAGTTACGGAGACGCATACAACTATGGCTACACCTTC; cdr3_aa: CASSYGDAYNYGYTF
d_call: TRBD1; v_call: TRBV9; j_call: TRBJ2-7; clone_size: NA; cdr3_nt: TGTGCCAGCAGCGTTGGAAACAGGGGAGACGAGCAGTACTTC; cdr3_aa: CASSVGNRGDEQYF
d_call: NA; v_call: TRBV5-1; j_call: TRBJ1-1; clone_size: NA; cdr3_nt: TGCGCCAGCAGCTTGGGGGGCAGGATCAACACTGAAGCTTTCTTT; cdr3_aa: CASSLGGRINTEAFF
d_call: NA; v_call: TRBV19; j_call: TRBJ1-5; clone_size: NA; cdr3_nt: TGTGCCAGTAGTCAGACGGGACTTGGAAAAAATCAGCCCCAGCATTTT; cdr3_aa: CASSQTGLGKNQPQHF
d_call: NA; v_call: TRBV7-9; j_call: TRBJ2-1; clone_size: NA; cdr3_nt: TGTGCCAGCAGCGGGTACGGGATCCATGAGCAGTTCTTC; cdr3_aa: CASSGYGIHEQFF
d_call: NA; v_call: TRBV7-2; j_call: TRBJ2-7; clone_size: NA; cdr3_nt: TGTGCCAGCAGTCGGACATTTGGCTACGAGCAGTACTTC; cdr3_aa: CASSRTFGYEQYF
d_call: TRBD1; v_call: TRBV7-6; j_call: TRBJ1-6; clone_size: NA; cdr3_nt: TGTGCCAGCAGCTTAGAGTCAGGGGGCAATTCGGTTTCACCCCTCCACTTT; cdr3_aa: CASSLESGGNSVSPLHF
d_call: NA; v_call: TRBV24-1; j_call: TRBJ1-3; clone_size: NA; cdr3_nt: TGTGCCACCAGTGACTCCTCGGTGCCATATGGTCGAAACTCTGGAAACACCATATATTTT; cdr3_aa: CATSDSSVPYGRNSGNTIYF
d_call: NA; v_call: TRBV3-1/TRBV3-2; j_call: TRBJ1-5; clone_size: NA; cdr3_nt: TGTGCCAGCAGCCAAGGGTACATTAGCAATCAGCCCCAGCATTTT; cdr3_aa: CASSQGYISNQPQHF
d_call: TRBD2; v_call: TRBV6-5; j_call: TRBJ2-7; clone_size: NA; cdr3_nt: TGTGCCAGCAGTTCGACTAGCGGATTCTACGAGCAGTACTTC; cdr3_aa: CASSSTSGFYEQYF
d_call: TRBD1; v_call: TRBV5-1; j_call: TRBJ1-2; clone_size: NA; cdr3_nt: TGCGCCAGCAGCGCGGCGACAGGGTCCCATGGCTACACCTTC; cdr3_aa: CASSAATGSHGYTF
d_call: NA; v_call: TRBV19; j_call: TRBJ1-5; clone_size: NA; cdr3_nt: TGTGCCAGTAGTATAGATGTGGACACAAATCAGCCCCAGCATTTT; cdr3_aa: CASSIDVDTNQPQHF
d_call: NA; v_call: TRBV27; j_call: TRBJ2-7; clone_size: NA; cdr3_nt: TGTGCCAGCAGCCCCAGGACAGCCTACGAGCAGTACTTC; cdr3_aa: CASSPRTAYEQYF
d_call: TRBD1; v_call: TRBV5-8; j_call: TRBJ2-7; clone_size: NA; cdr3_nt: TGTGCCAGCAGCTTAAGGGACAGGTCCTCCTACGAGCAGTACTTC; cdr3_aa: CASSLRDRSSYEQYF
d_call: NA; v_call: TRBV5-6; j_call: TRBJ2-7; clone_size: NA; cdr3_nt: TGTGCCAGCAGCTCCCTTTACGAGCAGTACTTC; cdr3_aa: CASSSLYEQYF
d_call: NA; v_call: TRBV13; j_call: TRBJ2-7; clone_size: NA; cdr3_nt: TGTGCCAGCAGCCGCGACTACGAGCAGTACTTC; cdr3_aa: CASSRDYEQYF
d_call: TRBD2; v_call: TRBV29-1; j_call: TRBJ2-1; clone_size: NA; cdr3_nt: TGCAGCGTCGGCCCGGGGGGTAATGAGCAGTTCTTC; cdr3_aa: CSVGPGGNEQFF
d_call: TRBD1; v_call: TRBV6-5; j_call: TRBJ1-1; clone_size: NA; cdr3_nt: TGTGCCAGCAGTTACCCGCCGGGACAGCTGAACACTGAAGCTTTCTTT; cdr3_aa: CASSYPPGQLNTEAFF
d_call: NA; v_call: TRBV12-3/TRBV12-4; j_call: TRBJ1-4; clone_size: NA; cdr3_nt: TGTGCCAGCAGCCTGTATAATGAAAAACTGTTTTTT; cdr3_aa: CASSLYNEKLFF
d_call: TRBD1; v_call: TRBV5-1; j_call: TRBJ2-2; clone_size: NA; cdr3_nt: TGCGCCAGCAGCTCATCTCGGACAGGATCGAACACCGGGGAGCTGTTTTTT; cdr3_aa: CASSSSRTGSNTGELFF
d_call: TRBD1; v_call: TRBV11-1; j_call: TRBJ2-7; clone_size: NA; cdr3_nt: TGTGCCAGCAGCCGGGGACAGGGGGCGTCCTACGAGCAGTACTTC; cdr3_aa: CASSRGQGASYEQYF
d_call: NA; v_call: TRBV7-9; j_call: TRBJ1-2; clone_size: NA; cdr3_nt: TGTGCCAGCGGGGCCGAGTGGAACTATGGCTACACCTTC; cdr3_aa: CASGAEWNYGYTF
d_call: NA; v_call: TRBV4-2; j_call: TRBJ2-1; clone_size: NA; cdr3_nt: TGTGCCAGCAGCCAAGATACAAGTGAGCAGTTCTTC; cdr3_aa: CASSQDTSEQFF
d_call: NA; v_call: TRBV27; j_call: TRBJ1-2; clone_size: NA; cdr3_nt: TGTGCCAGCAGTTTTAGACAGGCTCATGGCTACACCTTC; cdr3_aa: CASSFRQAHGYTF
d_call: NA; v_call: TRBV7-2; j_call: TRBJ2-7; clone_size: NA; cdr3_nt: TGTGCCAGCAGCTTATCTAGCCAGAGTAACTACGAGCAGTACTTC; cdr3_aa: CASSLSSQSNYEQYF
d_call: NA; v_call: TRBV5-6; j_call: TRBJ1-1; clone_size: NA; cdr3_nt: TGTGCCAGCAGCCCCCCAGTCTTGAACACTGAAGCTTTCTTT; cdr3_aa: CASSPPVLNTEAFF
d_call: TRBD2; v_call: TRBV7-3; j_call: TRBJ2-1; clone_size: NA; cdr3_nt: TGTGCCAGCAGCTTAAATCCGGGGGGGCTCCCCTACAATGAGCAGTTCTTC; cdr3_aa: CASSLNPGGLPYNEQFF
d_call: TRBD1; v_call: TRBV5-8; j_call: TRBJ1-5; clone_size: NA; cdr3_nt: TGTGCCAGCAGCATGGACAGGGGTTTATATCAGCCCCAGCATTTT; cdr3_aa: CASSMDRGLYQPQHF
d_call: TRBD1; v_call: TRBV5-1; j_call: TRBJ2-2; clone_size: once; cdr3_nt: TGCGCCAGCAGCTTGACCGGACAGGGGGCGTTCACCGGGGAGCTGTTTTTT; cdr3_aa: CASSLTGQGAFTGELFF
d_call: TRBD1; v_call: TRBV24-1; j_call: TRBJ1-5; clone_size: NA; cdr3_nt: TGTGCCACCAGTCGGACAGGGGGTATTTTTCAGCCCCAGCATTTT; cdr3_aa: CATSRTGGIFQPQHF
d_call: TRBD2; v_call: TRBV5-6; j_call: TRBJ2-7; clone_size: once; cdr3_nt: TGTGCCAGCAGCGGCGCCGGGCGGGGGGGCCGACAGCAGTACTTC; cdr3_aa: CASSGAGRGGRQQYF
d_call: NA; v_call: TRBV4-1; j_call: TRBJ2-1; clone_size: NA; cdr3_nt: TGCGCCAGCAGGTCCGTTGGGAGAGGCAATGAGCAGTTCTTC; cdr3_aa: CASRSVGRGNEQFF
d_call: NA; v_call: TRBV5-1; j_call: TRBJ2-5; clone_size: NA; cdr3_nt: TGCGCCCGGAGAAATAGGCAGTCGGGAGAGACCCAGTACTTC; cdr3_aa: CARRNRQSGETQYF
d_call: NA; v_call: TRBV21-1; j_call: TRBJ2-5; clone_size: NA; cdr3_nt: TGTGCCAGCAGCACCAGGGGTGGGAATAGGGAGACCCAGTACTTC; cdr3_aa: CASSTRGGNRETQYF
d_call: NA; v_call: TRBV7-9; j_call: TRBJ2-3; clone_size: NA; cdr3_nt: TGTGCCAGCAGCGAACTAGGCACAGATACGCAGTATTTT; cdr3_aa: CASSELGTDTQYF
d_call: NA; v_call: TRBV6-2/TRBV6-3; j_call: TRBJ2-2; clone_size: once; cdr3_nt: TGTGCCAGCAGTTACTTAACGGCCGGGGAGCTGTTTTTT; cdr3_aa: CASSYLTAGELFF